Sequencing of this T cell receptor beta chain was carried out in a study of cytomegalovirus exposure and HLA in healthy donors. General study findings and limits: Presence/absence results assume similar sequencing depth per donor, which may not hold. Per published reports, the classifier diagnosed cytomegalovirus status with high specificity and sensitivity. Cytomegalovirus association was assigned to 170 or so TCR beta chains.

Primers included in the PCR were 60 Vbeta and 13 Jbeta primers. The protocol was immunoSEQ multiplex PCR, while the TCRdb copy is restricted to in-frame clones and leaves out a portion. The table lists 150,000 to 200,000 clones, roughly 73% of them singletons, with 7.7% in the top ten. Of note for this clone: The antigen is undetermined.

The CDR3 spans 20 residues. Per the germline V gene, CDR1 is PRHDT and CDR2 is FYEKMQ (reference sequence). Trimming took off 2 bases at V and 3 bases at J, with 29 bases between the two ends. The rearrangement links TRBV13 to TRBJ2-7; tentatively, D is TRBD2 (8 bases). The sequenced sample consisted of PBMCs. The TCR comes from a woman aged 40 to 50 in good health and CMV-seropositive. The CDR3 sequence: CASSLNTMPVAGQIFYEQYF. In DNA, the CDR3 is TGTGCCAGCAGCTTAAACACGATGCCCGTAGCGGGACAGATATTCTACGAGCAGTACTTC.